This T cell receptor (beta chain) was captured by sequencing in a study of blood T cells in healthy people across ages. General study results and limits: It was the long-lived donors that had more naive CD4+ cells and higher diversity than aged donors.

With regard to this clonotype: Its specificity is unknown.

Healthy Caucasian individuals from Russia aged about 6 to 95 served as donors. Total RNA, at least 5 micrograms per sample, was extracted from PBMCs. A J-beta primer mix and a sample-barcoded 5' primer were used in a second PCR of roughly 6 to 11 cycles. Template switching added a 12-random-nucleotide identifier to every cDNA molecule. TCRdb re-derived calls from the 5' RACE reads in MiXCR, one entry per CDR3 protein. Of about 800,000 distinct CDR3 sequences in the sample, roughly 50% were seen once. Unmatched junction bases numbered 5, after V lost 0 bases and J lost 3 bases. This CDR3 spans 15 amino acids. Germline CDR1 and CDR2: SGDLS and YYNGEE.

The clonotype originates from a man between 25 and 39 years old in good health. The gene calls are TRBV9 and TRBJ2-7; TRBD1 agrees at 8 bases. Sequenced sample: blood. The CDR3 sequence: CASSVAPDRDYEQYF. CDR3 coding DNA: TGTGCCAGCAGCGTAGCGCCGGACAGGGACTACGAGCAGTACTTC.